This T cell receptor (beta chain) was recorded in a study of blood T cell repertoires in COVID-19 (dated by TCRdb to about 2020). Some background on the complete study: Samples from collaborators originated in the United States, Italy and Spain and spanned both the acute and convalescent phases of COVID-19. The prospective study material was composed of cDNA or gDNA derived from T cells, B-cell-depleted T cells, or PBMCs. Subjects who had been exposed to COVID-19, were actively infected with it, or had recovered from it provided the deeply sampled blood TCRbeta repertoires that made up the dataset. The repertoires were released in a freely available public database intended as a resource for research on the immune response to SARS-CoV-2. Samples came from the ongoing ImmuneRACE study (first 160 participants) plus 1,254 subjects from 6 global collaborators. Sample metadata almost always included a de-identified subject ID, COVID-19 status, age in years and sex. Where available, HLA class I and class II types were taken from metadata supplied by the sample provider and were not determined by assay-based typing.

Participants in the prospective study were aged 18 to 89 years, lived in more than 20 United States geographic areas, and enrolled through a virtual design. In the prospective study, cohorts were assigned on the basis of participant-reported clinical history obtained from a screening survey and a study questionnaire. Each participant in the prospective study had whole blood, serum and a nasopharyngeal or oropharyngeal swab collected by mobile phlebotomists. Prospective study participants could optionally give additional blood draws and questionnaires over a roughly two-month period. Blood samples from the prospective study were shipped frozen or at room temperature prior to DNA extraction. TCRbeta CDR3 regions were amplified from genomic DNA by means of the immunoSEQ Assay, a bias-controlled multiplex PCR. In the paper's pipeline: Within the assay, amplification of reference gene primers was used to estimate how many nucleated cells each sample contained. To quantify the absolute abundance of each unique TCRbeta CDR3 rearrangement, sequence reads were collapsed and filtered. For each sample, productive Simpson clonality was calculated as the square root of Simpson's diversity index over productive rearrangements. The immuneACCESS repertoire file appears here via TCRdb, limited to in-frame rearrangements. These files lack a portion of the clones; in checked studies, under half of the deficit traces to unresolved V genes, and the cause of the others is not known. V and J calls and clone size are as listed in that table; D and trimming were resolved from the DNA. The sample yields approximately 140,000 clones; 84% were counted once. Roughly 3.5% of the sample goes to the ten largest clones.

This clone occurred a few times. Its cognate antigen has yet to be identified. Per-nucleotide qualities are absent, and no much larger clonotype sits a single base away. Study-level results and caveats: How much clinical and demographic metadata was included differed by source and by participant, and the metadata was provided uncurated.

From its cysteine to its phenylalanine, the CDR3 spans 15 amino acids. Only the CDR3 region is kept as DNA, spanning 45 bases read in frame from base 1. In the germline V gene, CDR1 corresponds to MNHEY and CDR2 to SVGAGI. V is clipped by 0 bases and J by 3 bases, and the sequence between their germline boundaries is 11 bases long. Material for sequencing was PBMCs or T cells enriched from blood (not recorded which). The chain links TRBV6-5 with TRBJ1-1; a tentative D call is TRBD1 (5 bases match). The receptor was isolated from a woman between 45 and 65 years old with acute COVID-19. Read as DNA, the sequence is TGTGCCAGCAGTTACTCGTTTTGGGGGGACACTGAAGCTTTCTTT. This codes for CASSYSFWGDTEAFF.